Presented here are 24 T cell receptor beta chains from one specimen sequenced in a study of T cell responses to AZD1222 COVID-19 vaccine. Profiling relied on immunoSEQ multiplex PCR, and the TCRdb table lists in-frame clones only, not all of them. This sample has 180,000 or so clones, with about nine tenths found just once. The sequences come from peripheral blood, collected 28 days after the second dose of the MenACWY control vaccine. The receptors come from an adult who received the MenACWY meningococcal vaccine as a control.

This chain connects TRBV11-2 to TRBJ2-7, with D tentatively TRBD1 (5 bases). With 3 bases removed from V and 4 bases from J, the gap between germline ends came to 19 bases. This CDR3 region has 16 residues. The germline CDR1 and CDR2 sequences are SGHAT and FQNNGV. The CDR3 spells CASSLDGAGYAYEQYF. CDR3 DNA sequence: TGTGCCAGCAGCTTGGATGGGGCAGGTTACGCTTACGAGCAGTACTTC.

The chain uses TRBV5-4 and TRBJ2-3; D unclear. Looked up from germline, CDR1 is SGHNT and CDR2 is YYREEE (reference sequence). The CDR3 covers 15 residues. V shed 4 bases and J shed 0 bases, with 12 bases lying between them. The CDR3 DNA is TGTGCCAGCAGCCCCCAGCCGAGGAGCACAGATACGCAGTATTTT. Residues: CASSPQPRSTDTQYF.

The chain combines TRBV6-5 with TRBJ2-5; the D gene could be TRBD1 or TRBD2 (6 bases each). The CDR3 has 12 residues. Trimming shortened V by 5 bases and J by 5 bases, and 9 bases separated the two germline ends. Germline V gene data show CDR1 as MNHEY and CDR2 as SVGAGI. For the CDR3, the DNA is TGTGCCAGCAGTCCGGGGGCGGAGACCCAGTACTTC. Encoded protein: CASSPGAETQYF.

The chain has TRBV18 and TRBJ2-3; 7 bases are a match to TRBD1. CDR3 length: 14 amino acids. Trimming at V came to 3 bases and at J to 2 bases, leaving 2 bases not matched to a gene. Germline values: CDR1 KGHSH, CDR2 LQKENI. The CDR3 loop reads CASSPGQPTDTQYF. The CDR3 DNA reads TGTGCCAGCTCACCGGGACAGCCCACAGATACGCAGTATTTT.

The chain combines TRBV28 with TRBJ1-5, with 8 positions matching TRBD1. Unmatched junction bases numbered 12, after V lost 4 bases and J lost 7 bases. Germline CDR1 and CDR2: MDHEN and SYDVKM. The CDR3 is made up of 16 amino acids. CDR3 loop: CASSSWTGTMEQPQHF. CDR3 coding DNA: TGTGCCAGCAGTTCGTGGACAGGGACGATGGAGCAGCCCCAGCATTTT.

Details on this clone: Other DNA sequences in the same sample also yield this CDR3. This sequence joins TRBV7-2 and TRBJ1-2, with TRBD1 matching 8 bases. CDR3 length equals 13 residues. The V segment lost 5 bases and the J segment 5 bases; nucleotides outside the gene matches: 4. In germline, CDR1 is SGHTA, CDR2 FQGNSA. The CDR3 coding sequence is TGTGCCAGCAGCCGGACAGGGAATTATGGCTACACCTTC. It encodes CASSRTGNYGYTF.

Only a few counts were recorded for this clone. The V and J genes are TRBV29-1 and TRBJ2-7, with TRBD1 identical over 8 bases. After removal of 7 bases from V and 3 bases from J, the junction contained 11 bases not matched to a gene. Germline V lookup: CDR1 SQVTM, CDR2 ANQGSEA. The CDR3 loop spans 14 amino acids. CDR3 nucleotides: TGCAGCGCACACCTTGGACAGGGAAACTACGAGCAGTACTTC. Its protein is CSAHLGQGNYEQYF.

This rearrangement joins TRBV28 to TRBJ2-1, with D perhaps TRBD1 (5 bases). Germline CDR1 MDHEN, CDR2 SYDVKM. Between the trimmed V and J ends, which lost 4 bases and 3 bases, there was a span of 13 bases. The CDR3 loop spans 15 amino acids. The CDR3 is CASSSDTTIYNEQFF. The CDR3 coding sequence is TGTGCCAGCAGTTCGGACACGACCATCTACAATGAGCAGTTCTTC.

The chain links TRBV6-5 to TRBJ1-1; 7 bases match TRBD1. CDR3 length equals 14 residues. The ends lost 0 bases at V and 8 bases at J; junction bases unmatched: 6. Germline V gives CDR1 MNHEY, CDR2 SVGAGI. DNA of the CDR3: TGTGCCAGCAGTTACTCGATTAGACAGGGAGAAGCTTTCTTT. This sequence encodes CASSYSIRQGEAFF.

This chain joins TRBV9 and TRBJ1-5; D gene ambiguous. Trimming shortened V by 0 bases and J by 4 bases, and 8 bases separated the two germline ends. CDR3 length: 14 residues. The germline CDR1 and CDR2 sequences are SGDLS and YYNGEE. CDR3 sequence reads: CASSVAGGNQPQHF. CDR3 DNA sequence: TGTGCCAGCAGCGTAGCTGGAGGGAATCAGCCCCAGCATTTT.

The CDR3 DNA reads as TGTGCCACCAGCAGACTACCGGAACGGGACGGAGAAGCTTTCTTT. Protein product: CATSRLPERDGEAFF. The chain carries TRBV15 and TRBJ1-1; D is possibly TRBD1 (5 bases). Germline loops: CDR1 LNHNV, CDR2 YYDKDF (reference sequence). V gave up 2 bases and J gave up 8 bases, with 18 bases separating them. The CDR3 length is 15 residues.

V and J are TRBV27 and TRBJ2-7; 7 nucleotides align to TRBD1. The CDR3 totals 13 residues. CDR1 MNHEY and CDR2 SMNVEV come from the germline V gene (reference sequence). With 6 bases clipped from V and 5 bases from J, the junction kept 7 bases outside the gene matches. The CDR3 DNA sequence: TGTGCCAGCAGACCGACAGGGTATGACGAGCAGTACTTC. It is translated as CASRPTGYDEQYF.

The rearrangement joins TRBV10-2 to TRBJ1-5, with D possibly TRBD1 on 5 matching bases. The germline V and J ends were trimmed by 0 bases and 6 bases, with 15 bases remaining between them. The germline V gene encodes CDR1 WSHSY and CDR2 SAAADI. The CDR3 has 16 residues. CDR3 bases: TGCGCCAGCAGTGAGTCGCCGGGGACCCGCGGTCAGCCCCAGCATTTT. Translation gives CASSESPGTRGQPQHF.

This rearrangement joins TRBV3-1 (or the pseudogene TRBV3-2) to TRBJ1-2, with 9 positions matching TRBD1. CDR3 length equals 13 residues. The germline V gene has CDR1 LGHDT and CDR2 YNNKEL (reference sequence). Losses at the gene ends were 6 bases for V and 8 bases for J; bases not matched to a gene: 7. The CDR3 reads CASRQQGAEGYTF. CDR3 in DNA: TGTGCCAGCAGACAACAGGGGGCAGAGGGCTACACCTTC.

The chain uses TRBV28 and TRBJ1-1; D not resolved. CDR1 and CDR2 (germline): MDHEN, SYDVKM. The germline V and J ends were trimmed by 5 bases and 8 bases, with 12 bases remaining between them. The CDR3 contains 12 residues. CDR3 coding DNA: TGTGCCAGCAGTCTGACACACCAAGAAGCTTTCTTT. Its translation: CASSLTHQEAFF.

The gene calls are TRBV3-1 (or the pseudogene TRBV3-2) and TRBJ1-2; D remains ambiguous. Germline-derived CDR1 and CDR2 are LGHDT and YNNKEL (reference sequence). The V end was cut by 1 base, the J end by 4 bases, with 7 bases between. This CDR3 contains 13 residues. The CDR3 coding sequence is TGTGCCAGCAGCCAAGCTGATGTCTATGGCTACACCTTC. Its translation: CASSQADVYGYTF.

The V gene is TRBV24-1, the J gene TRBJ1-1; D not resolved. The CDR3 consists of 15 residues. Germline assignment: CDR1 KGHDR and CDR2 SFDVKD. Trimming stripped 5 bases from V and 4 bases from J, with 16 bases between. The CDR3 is CATSGQGLEGTEAFF. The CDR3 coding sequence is TGTGCCACCAGTGGCCAAGGGCTGGAGGGCACTGAAGCTTTCTTT.

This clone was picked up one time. This CDR3 is CASSLRRGVKAFF. For the CDR3, the DNA is TGTGCCAGCAGCCTTCGCAGGGGAGTAAAAGCTTTCTTT. The chain links TRBV14 to TRBJ1-1, with a weak D call TRBD1 (6 bases). The CDR3 length is 13 residues. Germline V lookup: CDR1 SGHDN, CDR2 FVKESK. The V end was cut by 4 bases, the J end by 9 bases, with 15 bases between.

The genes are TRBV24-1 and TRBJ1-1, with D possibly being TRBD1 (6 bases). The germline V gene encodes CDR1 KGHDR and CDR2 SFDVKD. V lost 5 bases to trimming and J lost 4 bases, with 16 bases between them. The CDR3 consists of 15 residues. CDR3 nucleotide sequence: TGTGCCACCAGTGCCGCAGGAAGGGGGAGCACTGAAGCTTTCTTT. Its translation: CATSAAGRGSTEAFF.

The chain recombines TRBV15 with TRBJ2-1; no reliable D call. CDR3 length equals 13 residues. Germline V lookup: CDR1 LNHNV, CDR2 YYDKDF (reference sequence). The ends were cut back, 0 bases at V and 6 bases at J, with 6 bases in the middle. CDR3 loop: CATSRDHGNEQFF. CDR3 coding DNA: TGTGCCACCAGCAGAGATCACGGCAATGAGCAGTTCTTC.

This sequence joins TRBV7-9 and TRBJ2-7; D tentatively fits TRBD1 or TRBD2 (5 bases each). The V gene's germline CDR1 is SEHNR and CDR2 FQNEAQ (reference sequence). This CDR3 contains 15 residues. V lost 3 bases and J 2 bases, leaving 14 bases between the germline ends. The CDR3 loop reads CASSLVGVLAYEQYF. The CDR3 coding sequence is TGTGCCAGCAGCTTGGTGGGGGTATTGGCCTACGAGCAGTACTTC.

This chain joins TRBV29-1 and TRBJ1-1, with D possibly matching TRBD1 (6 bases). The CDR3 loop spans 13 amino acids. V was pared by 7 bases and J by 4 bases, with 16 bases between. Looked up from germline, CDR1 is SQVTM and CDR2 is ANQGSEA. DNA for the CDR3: TGCAGCGGTACACGTACGGGGGCCACTGAAGCTTTCTTT. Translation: CSGTRTGATEAFF.

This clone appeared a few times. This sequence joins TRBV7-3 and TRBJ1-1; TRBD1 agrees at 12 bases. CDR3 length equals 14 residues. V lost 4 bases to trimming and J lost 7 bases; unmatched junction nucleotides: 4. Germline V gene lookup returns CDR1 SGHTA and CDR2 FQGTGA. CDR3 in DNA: TGTGCCAGCAGCTCGGGACAGGGGGCAAGTGAAGCTTTCTTT. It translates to CASSSGQGASEAFF.

The CDR3 DNA reads TGTGCCTGGAGTGTATTGGACGATGAAAAACTGTTTTTT. Translating gives CAWSVLDDEKLFF. The chain employs TRBV30 and TRBJ1-4; the D is unclear. CDR3 length: 13 amino acids. Trimming removed 0 bases at V and 6 bases at J, with 8 bases between. Germline V lookup: CDR1 GTSNPN, CDR2 SVGIG (reference sequence).